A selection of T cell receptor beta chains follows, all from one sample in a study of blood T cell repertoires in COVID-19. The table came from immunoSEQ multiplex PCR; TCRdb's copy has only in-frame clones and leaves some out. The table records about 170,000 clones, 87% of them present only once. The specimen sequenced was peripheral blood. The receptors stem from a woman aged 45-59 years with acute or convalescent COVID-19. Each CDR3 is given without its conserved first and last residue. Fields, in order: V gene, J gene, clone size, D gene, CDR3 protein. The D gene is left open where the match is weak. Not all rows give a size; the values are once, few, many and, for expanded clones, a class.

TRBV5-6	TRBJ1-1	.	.	ASSLDRVTEAF
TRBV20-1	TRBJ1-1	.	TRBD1	SALGQGEAF
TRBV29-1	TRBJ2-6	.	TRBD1	SVQTGPGANVLT
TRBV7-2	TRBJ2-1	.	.	ASSLSPYSYNEQF
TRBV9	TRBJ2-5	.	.	ASSVSGGRETQY
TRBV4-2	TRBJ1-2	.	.	ASSQDLSTRAGYT
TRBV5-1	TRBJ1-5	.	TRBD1	ASSLGGGQPQH
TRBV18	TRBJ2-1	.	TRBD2	ASSPLTARGDGNEQF
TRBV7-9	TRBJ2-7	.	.	ASSGGPGDLYEQY
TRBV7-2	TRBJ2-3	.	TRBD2	ASSLVRGTDTQY
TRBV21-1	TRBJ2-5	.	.	ASSTNRETQY
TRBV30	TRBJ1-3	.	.	AWTGSGNTIY
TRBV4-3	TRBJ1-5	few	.	ASSHLRGQPQH
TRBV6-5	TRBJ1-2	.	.	ASSYALVPGYGYT
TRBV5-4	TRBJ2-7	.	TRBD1	ASSWGPGQGYEQY
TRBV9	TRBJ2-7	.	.	ASSVAQISYEQY
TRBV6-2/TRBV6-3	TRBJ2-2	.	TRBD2	ASSQWASGGLGGELF
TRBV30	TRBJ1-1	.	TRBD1	AWSYGTANTEAF
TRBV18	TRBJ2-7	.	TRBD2	ASSPGLAETYEQY
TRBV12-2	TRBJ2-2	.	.	ASRFPPKLGRNEYNTGELF
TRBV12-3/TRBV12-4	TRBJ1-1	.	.	ASSLAADTEAF
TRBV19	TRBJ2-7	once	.	ASSTQSSQSHSREQY
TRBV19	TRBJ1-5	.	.	ASLERESNQPQH